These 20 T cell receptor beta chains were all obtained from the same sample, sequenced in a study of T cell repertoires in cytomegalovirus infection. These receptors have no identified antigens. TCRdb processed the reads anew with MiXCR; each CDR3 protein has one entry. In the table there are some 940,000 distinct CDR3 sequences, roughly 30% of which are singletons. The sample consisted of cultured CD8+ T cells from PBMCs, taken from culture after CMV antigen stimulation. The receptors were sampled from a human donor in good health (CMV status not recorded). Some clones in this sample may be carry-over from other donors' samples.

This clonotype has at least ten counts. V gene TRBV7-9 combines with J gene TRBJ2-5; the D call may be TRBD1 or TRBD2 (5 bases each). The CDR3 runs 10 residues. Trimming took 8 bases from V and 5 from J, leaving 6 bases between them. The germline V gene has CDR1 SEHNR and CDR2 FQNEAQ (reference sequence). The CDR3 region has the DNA TGTGCCAGCGAGGGGGAGACCCAGTACTTC. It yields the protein CASEGETQYF. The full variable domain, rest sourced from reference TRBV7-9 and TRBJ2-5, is DTGVSQNPRHKITKRGQNVTFRCDPISEHNRLYWYRQTLGQGPEFLTYFQNEAQLEKSRLLSDRFSAERPKGSFSTLEIQRTEQGDSAMYLCASEGETQYFGPGTRLLVL.

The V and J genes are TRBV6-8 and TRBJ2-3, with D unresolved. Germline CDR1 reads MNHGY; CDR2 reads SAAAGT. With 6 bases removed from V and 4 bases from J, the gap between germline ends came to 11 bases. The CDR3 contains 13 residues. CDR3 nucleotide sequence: TGTGCCAGCAGGCCCCGAGGAGCAGATACGCAGTATTTT. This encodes CASRPRGADTQYF.

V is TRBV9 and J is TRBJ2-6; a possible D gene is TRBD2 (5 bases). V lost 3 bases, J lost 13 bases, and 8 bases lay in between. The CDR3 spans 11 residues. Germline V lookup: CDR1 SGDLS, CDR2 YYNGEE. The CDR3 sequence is CASSGRTVLTF. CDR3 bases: TGTGCCAGCAGCGGGAGGACGGTCCTGACTTTC.

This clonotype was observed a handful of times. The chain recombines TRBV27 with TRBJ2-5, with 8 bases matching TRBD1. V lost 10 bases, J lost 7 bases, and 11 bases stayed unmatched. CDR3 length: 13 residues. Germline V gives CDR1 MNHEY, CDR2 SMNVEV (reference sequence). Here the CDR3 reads CATSTGAHATQYF. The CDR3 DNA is TGTGCCACTTCGACAGGGGCCCATGCGACCCAGTACTTC.

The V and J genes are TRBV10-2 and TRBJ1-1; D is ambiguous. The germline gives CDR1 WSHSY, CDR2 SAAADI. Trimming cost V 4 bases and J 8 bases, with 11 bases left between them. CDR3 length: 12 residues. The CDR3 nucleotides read TGCGCCAGCAGTGGGGCGGGCCGAGAAGCTTTCTTT. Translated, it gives CASSGAGREAFF.

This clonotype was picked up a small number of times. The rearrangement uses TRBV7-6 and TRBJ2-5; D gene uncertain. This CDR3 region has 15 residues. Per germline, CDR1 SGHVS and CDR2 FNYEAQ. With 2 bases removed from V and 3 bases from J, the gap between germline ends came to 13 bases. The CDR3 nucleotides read TGTGCCAGCAGCTTAAGGACGGCGGAAGAAGAGACCCAGTACTTC. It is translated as CASSLRTAEEETQYF.

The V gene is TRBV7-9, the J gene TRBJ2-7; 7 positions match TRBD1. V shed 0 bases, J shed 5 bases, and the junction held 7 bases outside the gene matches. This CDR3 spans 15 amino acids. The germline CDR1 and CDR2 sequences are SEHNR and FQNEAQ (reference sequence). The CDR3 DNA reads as TGTGCCAGCAGCTTAGCAGGGGGCGAAACCCACGAGCAGTACGTC. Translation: CASSLAGGETHEQYV.

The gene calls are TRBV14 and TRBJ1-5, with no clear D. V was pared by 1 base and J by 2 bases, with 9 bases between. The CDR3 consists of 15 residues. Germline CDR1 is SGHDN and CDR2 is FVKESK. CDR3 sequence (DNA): TGTGCCAGCAGCCAAGGGGGTCTCGGCAATCAGCCCCAGCATTTT. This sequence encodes CASSQGGLGNQPQHF. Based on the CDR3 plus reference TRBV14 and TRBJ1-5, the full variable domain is EAGVTQFPSHSVIEKGQTVTLRCDPISGHDNLYWYRRVMGKEIKFLLHFVKESKQDESGMPNNRFLAERTGGTYSTLKVQPAELEDSGVYFCASSQGGLGNQPQHFGDGTRLSIL.

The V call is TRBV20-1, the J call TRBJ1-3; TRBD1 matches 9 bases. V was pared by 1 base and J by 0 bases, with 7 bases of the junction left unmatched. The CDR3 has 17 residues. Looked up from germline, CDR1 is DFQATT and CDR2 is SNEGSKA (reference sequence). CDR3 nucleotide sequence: TGCAGTGCTAGAGGAGGGCGGGACAGGGCCTCTGGAAACACCATATATTTT. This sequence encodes CSARGGRDRASGNTIYF.

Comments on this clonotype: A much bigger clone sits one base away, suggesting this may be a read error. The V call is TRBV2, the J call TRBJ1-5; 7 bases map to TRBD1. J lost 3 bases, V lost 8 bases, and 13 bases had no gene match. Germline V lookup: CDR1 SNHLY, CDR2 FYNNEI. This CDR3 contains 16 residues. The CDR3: CASGGVWTGLNQPQHF. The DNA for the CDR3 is TGTGCCAGCGGCGGGGTTTGGACAGGCCTCAATCAGCCCCAGCATTTT.

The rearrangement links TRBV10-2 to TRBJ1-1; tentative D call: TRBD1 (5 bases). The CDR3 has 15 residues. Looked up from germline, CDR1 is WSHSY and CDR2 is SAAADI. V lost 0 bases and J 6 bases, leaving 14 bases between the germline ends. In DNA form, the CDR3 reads TGCGCCAGCAGTGAGTCGGGGGGACCAACCCCTGAAGCTTTCTTT. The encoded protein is CASSESGGPTPEAFF.

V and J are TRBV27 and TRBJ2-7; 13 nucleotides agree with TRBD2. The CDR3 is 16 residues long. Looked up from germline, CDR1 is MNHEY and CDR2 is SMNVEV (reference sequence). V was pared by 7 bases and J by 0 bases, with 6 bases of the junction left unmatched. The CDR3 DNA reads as TGTGCCAGCACCTCAGGGACTAGCGGGGCCTCCTACGAGCAGTACTTC. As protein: CASTSGTSGASYEQYF.

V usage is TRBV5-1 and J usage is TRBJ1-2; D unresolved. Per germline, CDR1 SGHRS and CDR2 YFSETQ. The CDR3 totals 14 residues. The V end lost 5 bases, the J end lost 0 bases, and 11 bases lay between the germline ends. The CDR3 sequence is CASSPDIANYGYTF. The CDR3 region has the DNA TGCGCCAGCAGTCCCGACATAGCTAACTATGGCTACACCTTC. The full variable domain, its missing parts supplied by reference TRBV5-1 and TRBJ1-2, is KAGVTQTPRYLIKTRGQQVTLSCSPISGHRSVSWYQQTPGQGLQFLFEYFSETQRNKGNFPGRFSGRQFSNSRSEMNVSTLELGDSALYLCASSPDIANYGYTFGSGTRLTVV.

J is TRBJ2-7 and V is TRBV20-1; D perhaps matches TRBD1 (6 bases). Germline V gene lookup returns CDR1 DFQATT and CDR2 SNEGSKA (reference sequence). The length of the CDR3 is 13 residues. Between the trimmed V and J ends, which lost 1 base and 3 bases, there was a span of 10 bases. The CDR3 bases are TGCAGTGCTAGAGCAACAGGGATCTACGAGCAGTACGTC. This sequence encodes CSARATGIYEQYV.

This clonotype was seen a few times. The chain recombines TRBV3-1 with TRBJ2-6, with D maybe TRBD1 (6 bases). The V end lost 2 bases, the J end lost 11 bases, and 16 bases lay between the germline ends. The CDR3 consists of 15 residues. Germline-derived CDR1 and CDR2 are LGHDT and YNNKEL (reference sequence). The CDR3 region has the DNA TGTGCCAGCAGCCAAAGACCAGGGGCTGACGACGTCCTGACTTTC. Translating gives CASSQRPGADDVLTF.

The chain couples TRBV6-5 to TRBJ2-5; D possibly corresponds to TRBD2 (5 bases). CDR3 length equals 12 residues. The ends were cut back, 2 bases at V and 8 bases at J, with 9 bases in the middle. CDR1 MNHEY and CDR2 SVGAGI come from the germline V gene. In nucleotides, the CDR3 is TGTGCCAGCAGTTACGGTCGGGGAACCCAGTACTTC. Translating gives CASSYGRGTQYF.

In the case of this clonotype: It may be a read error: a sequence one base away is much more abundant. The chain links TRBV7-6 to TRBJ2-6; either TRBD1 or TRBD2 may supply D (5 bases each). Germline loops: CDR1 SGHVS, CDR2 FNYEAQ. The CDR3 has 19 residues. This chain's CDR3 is CAGSPYSEGSTSGANVLTF. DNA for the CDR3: TGTGCCGGCAGCCCATACAGCGAGGGGTCGACCTCTGGGGCCAACGTCCTGACTTTC.

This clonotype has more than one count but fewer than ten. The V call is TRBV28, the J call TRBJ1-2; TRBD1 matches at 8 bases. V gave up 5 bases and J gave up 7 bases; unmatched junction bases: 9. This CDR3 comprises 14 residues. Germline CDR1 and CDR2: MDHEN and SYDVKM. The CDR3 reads CASSPAGQVAGYTF. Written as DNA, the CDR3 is TGTGCCAGCAGTCCCGCGGGACAGGTGGCTGGCTACACCTTC.

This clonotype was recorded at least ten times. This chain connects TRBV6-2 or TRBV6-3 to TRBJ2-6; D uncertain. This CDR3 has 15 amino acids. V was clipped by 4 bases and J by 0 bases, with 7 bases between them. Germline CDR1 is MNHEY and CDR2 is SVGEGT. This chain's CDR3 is CASSWSNSGANVLTF. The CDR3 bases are TGTGCCAGCAGTTGGAGCAACTCTGGGGCCAACGTCCTGACTTTC.

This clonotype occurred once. CDR3 coding DNA: TGCGCCAGCAGCCAAGTTGCCGGGGCCTACGAGCAGTACTTC. Encoded protein: CASSQVAGAYEQYF. The chain employs TRBV4-1 and TRBJ2-7, with a possible D match to TRBD2 (5 bases). Trimming took 1 base from V and 2 from J, leaving 9 bases between them. The CDR3 spans 14 residues. The germline CDR1 and CDR2 sequences are MGHRA and YSYEKL.